The TCR beta chain under discussion was sequenced for a study of T-cell reconstitution after alpha-beta-depleted transplantation in children. Findings and caveats of the study: Alpha-beta T cells about two months after transplant reportedly derived from several hundred expanded graft clones. T-cell counts and diversity were attributed mostly to newly produced T cells one year after transplant. Where some patients showed high TCRbeta diversity at day 60, it came from recipient T cells and thymic progenitors that had survived.

The authors prepared the TCRbeta library with unique molecular identifiers. TCRdb analysed the PCR reads with MiXCR anew, one entry per CDR3 protein. The data show about 510,000 distinct CDR3 sequences, with approximately 10% seen just once and around 15% held by the top ten. This clonotype has at least ten counts. Its antigen is not identified. The V and J ends lost 4 bases and 0 bases, in that order; junction bases with no gene match: 16. The CDR3 length is 18 residues. CDR1 and CDR2 from the germline V gene are SQVTM and ANQGSEA. This material consisted of PBMCs, mostly from graft donor cells, taken 180 days after TCRalphabeta/CD19-depleted stem cell transplant. The genes are TRBV29-1 and TRBJ1-1, with 8 bases aligning to TRBD1. This receptor was obtained from a female patient between 2 and 10 years old who had a stem cell transplant for aplastic anemia, so the T cells may come from the graft donor. CDR3 loop: CSVVFPDRGTPMNTEAFF. CDR3 nucleotides: TGCAGCGTTGTCTTTCCCGACAGGGGTACCCCTATGAACACTGAAGCTTTCTTT.